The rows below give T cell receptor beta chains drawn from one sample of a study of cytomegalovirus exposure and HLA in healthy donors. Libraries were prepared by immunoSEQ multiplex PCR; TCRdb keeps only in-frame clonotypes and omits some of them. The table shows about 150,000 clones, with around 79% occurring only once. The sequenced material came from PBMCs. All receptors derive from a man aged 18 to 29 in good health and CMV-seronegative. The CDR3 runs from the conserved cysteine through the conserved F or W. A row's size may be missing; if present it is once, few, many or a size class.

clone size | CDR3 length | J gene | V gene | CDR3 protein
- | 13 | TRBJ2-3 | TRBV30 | CAWSPGSTDTQYF
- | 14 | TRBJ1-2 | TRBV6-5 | CASSRDRVNYGYTF
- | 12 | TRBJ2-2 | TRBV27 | CAVRSDTGELFF
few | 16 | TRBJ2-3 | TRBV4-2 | CASSQDYAGGTDTQYF
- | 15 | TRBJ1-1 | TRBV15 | CATSRARSMNTEAFF
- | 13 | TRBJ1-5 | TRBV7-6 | CASSFDRNQPQHF
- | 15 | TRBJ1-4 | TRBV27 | CASRPTGQPNEKLFF
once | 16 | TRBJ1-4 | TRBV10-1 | CASSESPGLINEKLFF
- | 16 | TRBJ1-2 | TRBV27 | CASRTIWTGYNYGYTF
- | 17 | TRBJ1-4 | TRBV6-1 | CASSERGRVHYNEKLFF
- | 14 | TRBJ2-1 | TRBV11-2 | CASSSRDRGDEQFF
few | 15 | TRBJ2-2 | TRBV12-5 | CASGLIQGAGGELFF
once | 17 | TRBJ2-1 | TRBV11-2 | CASILAGGRSSYNEQFF
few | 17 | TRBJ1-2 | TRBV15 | CATSRARGGQGDYGYTF
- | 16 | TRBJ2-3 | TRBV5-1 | CASSLAGGVLTDTQYF
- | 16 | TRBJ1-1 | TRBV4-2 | CASSQLTGGVNTEAFF
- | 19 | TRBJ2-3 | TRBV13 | CASSPGGRTSGGGTDTQYF
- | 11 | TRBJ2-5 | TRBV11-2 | CASSGEETQYF
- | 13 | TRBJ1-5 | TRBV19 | CASSEQSNQPQHF
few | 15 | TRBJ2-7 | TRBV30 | CAWSPPGTGVYEQYF
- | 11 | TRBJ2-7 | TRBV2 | CASSDINEQYF
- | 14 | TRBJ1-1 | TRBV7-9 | CASSFATGSTEAFF
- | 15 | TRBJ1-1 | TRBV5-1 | CASSAGTRWSARAFF
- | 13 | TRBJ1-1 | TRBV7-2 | CASSWSRQGAAFF
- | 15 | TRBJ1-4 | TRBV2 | CASSARQIANEKLFF
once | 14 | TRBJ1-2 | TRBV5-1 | CASSFSFSNYGYTF
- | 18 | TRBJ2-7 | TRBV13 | CASSLESRSGGRPYEQYF
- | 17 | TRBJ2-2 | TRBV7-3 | CASSLTAASGGTGELFF